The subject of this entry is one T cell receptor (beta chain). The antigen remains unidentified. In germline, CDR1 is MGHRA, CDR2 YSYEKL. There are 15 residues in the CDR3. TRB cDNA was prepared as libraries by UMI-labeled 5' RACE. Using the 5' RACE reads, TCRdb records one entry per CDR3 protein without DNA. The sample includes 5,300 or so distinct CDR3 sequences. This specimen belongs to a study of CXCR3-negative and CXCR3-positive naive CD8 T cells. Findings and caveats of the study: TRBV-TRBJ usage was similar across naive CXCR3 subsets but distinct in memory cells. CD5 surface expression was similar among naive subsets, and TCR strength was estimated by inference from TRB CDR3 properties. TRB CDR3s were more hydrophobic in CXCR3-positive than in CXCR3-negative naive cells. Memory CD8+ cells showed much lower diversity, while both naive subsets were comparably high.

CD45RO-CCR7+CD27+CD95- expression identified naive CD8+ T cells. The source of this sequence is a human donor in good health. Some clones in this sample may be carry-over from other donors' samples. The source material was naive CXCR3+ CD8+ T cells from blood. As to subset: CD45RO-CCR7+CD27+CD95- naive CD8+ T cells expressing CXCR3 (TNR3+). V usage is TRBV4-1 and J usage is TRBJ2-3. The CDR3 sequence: CASSQEWRSTDTQYF.